This TCR beta chain was sequenced for a study of identical twins. MiXCR, run by TCRdb on the 5' RACE reads, gives a single entry per CDR3 protein. The table lists 150,000 or so distinct CDR3 sequences, roughly 3.5% of them singletons. The junction had 11 bases not matched to a gene; V was cut back by 6 bases and J by 1 base. Germline CDR1 and CDR2: MNHNS and SASEGT. The CDR3 has 16 amino acids. This clonotype occurred many times. The sequencing sample was made of memory T cells sorted from blood. The chain combines TRBV6-1 with TRBJ1-2; 7 nucleotides match TRBD1. This sequence was found in a man younger than 35 in good health. In nucleotides, the CDR3 is TGTGCCAGCAGAACCCTGACAGGGAGTGGTAACTATGGCTACACCTTC. Translated: CASRTLTGSGNYGYTF.